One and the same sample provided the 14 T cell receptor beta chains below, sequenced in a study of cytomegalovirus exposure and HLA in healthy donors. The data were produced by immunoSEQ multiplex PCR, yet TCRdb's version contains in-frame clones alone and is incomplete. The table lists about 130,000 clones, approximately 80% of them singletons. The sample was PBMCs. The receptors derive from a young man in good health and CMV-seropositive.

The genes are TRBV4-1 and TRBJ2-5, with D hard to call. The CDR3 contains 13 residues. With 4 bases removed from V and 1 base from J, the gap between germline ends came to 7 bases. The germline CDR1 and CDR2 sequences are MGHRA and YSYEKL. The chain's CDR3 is CASSLQIQETQYF. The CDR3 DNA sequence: TGCGCCAGCAGCCTACAAATCCAAGAGACCCAGTACTTC.

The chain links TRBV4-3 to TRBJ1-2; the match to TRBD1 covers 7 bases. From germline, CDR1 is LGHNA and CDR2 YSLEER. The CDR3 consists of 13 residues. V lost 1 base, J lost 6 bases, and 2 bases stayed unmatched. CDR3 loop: CASSQGQGDGYTF. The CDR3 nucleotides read TGCGCCAGCAGCCAAGGACAGGGCGATGGCTACACCTTC.

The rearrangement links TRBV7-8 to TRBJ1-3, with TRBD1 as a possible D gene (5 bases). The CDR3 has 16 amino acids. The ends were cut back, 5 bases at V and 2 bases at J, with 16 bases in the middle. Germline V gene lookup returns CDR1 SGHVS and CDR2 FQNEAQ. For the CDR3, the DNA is TGTGCCAGCAGCCCGATAGGCGGGGCTCCTGGAAACACCATATATTTT. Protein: CASSPIGGAPGNTIYF.

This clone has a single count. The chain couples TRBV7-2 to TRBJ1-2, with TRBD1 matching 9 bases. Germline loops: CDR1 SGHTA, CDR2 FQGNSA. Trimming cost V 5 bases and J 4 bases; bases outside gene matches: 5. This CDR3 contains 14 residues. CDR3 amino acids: CASSITGQGYGYTF. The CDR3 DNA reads TGTGCCAGCAGCATAACGGGACAGGGCTATGGCTACACCTTC. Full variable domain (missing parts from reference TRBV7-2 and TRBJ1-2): GAGVSQSPSNKVTEKGKDVELRCDPISGHTALYWYRQSLGQGLEFLIYFQGNSAPDKSGLPSDRFSAERTGGSVSTLTIQRTQQEDSAVYLCASSITGQGYGYTFGSGTRLTVV.

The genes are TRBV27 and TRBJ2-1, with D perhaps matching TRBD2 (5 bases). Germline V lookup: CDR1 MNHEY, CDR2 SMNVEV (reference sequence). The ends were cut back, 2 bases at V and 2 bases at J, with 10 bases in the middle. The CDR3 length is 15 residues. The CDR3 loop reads CASSLGLQTYNEQFF. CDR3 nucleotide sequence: TGTGCCAGCAGTTTAGGACTGCAGACCTACAATGAGCAGTTCTTC.

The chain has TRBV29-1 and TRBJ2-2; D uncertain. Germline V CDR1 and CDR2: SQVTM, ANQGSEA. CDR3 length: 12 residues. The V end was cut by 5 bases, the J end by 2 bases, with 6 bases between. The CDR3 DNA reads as TGCAGCGTTACAGAAAACACCGGGGAGCTGTTTTTT. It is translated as CSVTENTGELFF.

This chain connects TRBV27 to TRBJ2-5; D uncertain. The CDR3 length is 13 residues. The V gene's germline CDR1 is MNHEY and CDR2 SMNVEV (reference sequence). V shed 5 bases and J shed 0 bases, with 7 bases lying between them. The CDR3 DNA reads TGTGCCAGCAGTCCCTCTAACCAAGAGACCCAGTACTTC. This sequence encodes CASSPSNQETQYF.

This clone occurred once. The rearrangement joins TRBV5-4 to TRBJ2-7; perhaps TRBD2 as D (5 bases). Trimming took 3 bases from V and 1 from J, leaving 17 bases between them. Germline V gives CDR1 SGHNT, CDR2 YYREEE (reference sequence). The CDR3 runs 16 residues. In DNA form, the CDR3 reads TGTGCCAGCAGCTCCCGAGGGCCCCTCGGATCCTACGAGCAGTACTTC. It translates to CASSSRGPLGSYEQYF.

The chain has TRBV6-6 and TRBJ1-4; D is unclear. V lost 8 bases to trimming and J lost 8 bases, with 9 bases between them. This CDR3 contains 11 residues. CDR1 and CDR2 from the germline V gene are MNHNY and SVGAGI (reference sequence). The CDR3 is CASSRQEKLFF. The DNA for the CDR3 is TGTGCCAGCTCTCGACAAGAAAAACTGTTTTTT.

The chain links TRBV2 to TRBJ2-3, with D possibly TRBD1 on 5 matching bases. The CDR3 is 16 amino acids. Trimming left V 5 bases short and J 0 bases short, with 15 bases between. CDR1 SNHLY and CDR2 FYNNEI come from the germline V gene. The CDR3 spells CASSLTGGASTDTQYF. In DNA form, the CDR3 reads TGTGCCAGCAGTCTTACAGGCGGCGCGAGCACAGATACGCAGTATTTT.

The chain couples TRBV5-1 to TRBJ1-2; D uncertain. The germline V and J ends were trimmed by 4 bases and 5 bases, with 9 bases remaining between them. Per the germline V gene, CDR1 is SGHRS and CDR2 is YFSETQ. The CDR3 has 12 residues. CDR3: CASSPLRYGYTF. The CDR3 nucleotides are TGCGCCAGCAGCCCGTTGAGGTATGGCTACACCTTC.

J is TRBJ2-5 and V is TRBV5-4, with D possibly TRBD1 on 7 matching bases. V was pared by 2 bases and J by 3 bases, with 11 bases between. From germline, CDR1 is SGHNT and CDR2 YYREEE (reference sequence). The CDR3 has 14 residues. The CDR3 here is CASSFGGQKETQYF. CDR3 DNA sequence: TGTGCCAGCAGCTTCGGGGGACAGAAAGAGACCCAGTACTTC.

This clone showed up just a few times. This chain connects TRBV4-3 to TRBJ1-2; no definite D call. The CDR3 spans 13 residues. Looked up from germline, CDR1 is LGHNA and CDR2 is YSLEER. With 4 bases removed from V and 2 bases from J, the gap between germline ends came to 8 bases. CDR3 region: CASSPAGNYGYTF. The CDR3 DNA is TGCGCCAGCAGCCCCGCCGGGAACTATGGCTACACCTTC.

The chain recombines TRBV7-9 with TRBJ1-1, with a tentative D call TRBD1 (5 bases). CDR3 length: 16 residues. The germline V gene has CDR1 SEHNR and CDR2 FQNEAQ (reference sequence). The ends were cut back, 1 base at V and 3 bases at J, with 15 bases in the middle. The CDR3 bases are TGTGCCAGCAGCTTAGAGTGGGGAAGGGGCCACACTGAAGCTTTCTTT. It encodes CASSLEWGRGHTEAFF.